The rows below give T cell receptor beta chains drawn from one sample of a study of T-cell memory formation after mild COVID-19. TCRdb itself ran the 5' RACE reads through MiXCR, one entry per CDR3 protein. This table has around 100,000 distinct CDR3 sequences, around 10% appearing once. Sequencing input: PBMCs or a T cell subset sorted from them (not recorded which). These receptors all stem from a man aged 18 to 29 who had mild COVID-19 (a few samples of this study predate the infection). Cell type and time point are not known. Each CDR3 is given with its conserved first and last residue. Fields, in order: CDR3 protein, CDR3 DNA, D gene, clone size, V gene, J gene. D genes are given only for firm matches. The size of a clone is reported for some rows only, either as once, few or many, or as a class for expanded clones.

CDR3aa: CASSFGGGAHGYTF
CDR3nt: TGTGCCAGCAGCTTTGGGGGGGGGGCCCATGGCTACACCTTC
d_gene: .
abundance: .
v_gene: TRBV7-9
j_gene: TRBJ1-2

CDR3aa: CASSLTSGNNNEQFF
CDR3nt: TGTGCCAGCAGCTTAACTAGCGGGAATAACAATGAGCAGTTCTTC
d_gene: TRBD2
abundance: .
v_gene: TRBV7-3
j_gene: TRBJ2-1

CDR3aa: CSVEEGDYGYTF
CDR3nt: TGCAGCGTTGAGGAGGGGGACTATGGCTACACCTTC
d_gene: .
abundance: few
v_gene: TRBV29-1
j_gene: TRBJ1-2

CDR3aa: CSAEGTSGDYNEQFF
CDR3nt: TGCAGTGCCGAGGGGACTAGCGGGGACTACAATGAGCAGTTCTTC
d_gene: TRBD2
abundance: .
v_gene: TRBV20-1
j_gene: TRBJ2-1

CDR3aa: CASSFRGGPEQFF
CDR3nt: TGTGCCAGCAGCTTTCGGGGGGGGCCTGAGCAGTTCTTC
d_gene: TRBD2
abundance: .
v_gene: TRBV7-9
j_gene: TRBJ2-1

CDR3aa: CASSFTTGGYTF
CDR3nt: TGCGCCAGCAGCTTTACGACTGGTGGCTACACCTTC
d_gene: .
abundance: many
v_gene: TRBV5-1
j_gene: TRBJ1-2

CDR3aa: CASSDRAVQSGDEKLFF
CDR3nt: TGTGCCAGCAGTGACCGGGCAGTTCAATCAGGGGATGAAAAACTGTTTTTT
d_gene: .
abundance: .
v_gene: TRBV25-1
j_gene: TRBJ1-4

CDR3aa: CASSRGLAGVYNEQFF
CDR3nt: TGCGCCAGCAGCCGCGGACTAGCGGGAGTCTACAATGAGCAGTTCTTC
d_gene: TRBD2
abundance: .
v_gene: TRBV4-3
j_gene: TRBJ2-1

CDR3aa: CASSIVARIYTEAFF
CDR3nt: TGTGCCAGTAGTATAGTGGCCAGAATATACACTGAAGCTTTCTTT
d_gene: .
abundance: .
v_gene: TRBV19
j_gene: TRBJ1-1

CDR3aa: CASSPDRGNEAFF
CDR3nt: TGTGCCAGCAGCCCGGACAGGGGAAATGAAGCTTTCTTT
d_gene: TRBD1
abundance: many
v_gene: TRBV9
j_gene: TRBJ1-1

CDR3aa: CASSQTPGTMNTEAFF
CDR3nt: TGCGCCAGCAGCCAAACCCCGGGGACGATGAACACTGAAGCTTTCTTT
d_gene: .
abundance: few
v_gene: TRBV4-1
j_gene: TRBJ1-1

CDR3aa: CASSLANRVVGGHSYTF
CDR3nt: TGTGCCAGCAGTTTAGCGAATAGGGTTGTGGGAGGACATAGCTACACCTTC
d_gene: .
abundance: .
v_gene: TRBV12-3/TRBV12-4
j_gene: TRBJ1-2

CDR3aa: CASIPGDGYTPLHF
CDR3nt: TGTGCCAGCATCCCTGGGGACGGGTATACCCCCCTCCACTTT
d_gene: .
abundance: few
v_gene: TRBV9
j_gene: TRBJ1-6

CDR3aa: CSVVSATDTGELFF
CDR3nt: TGCAGCGTTGTTTCGGCTACGGACACCGGGGAGCTGTTTTTT
d_gene: .
abundance: many
v_gene: TRBV29-1
j_gene: TRBJ2-2

CDR3aa: CASSLSPGSGDEQFF
CDR3nt: TGTGCCAGCAGCTTATCCCCGGGTAGCGGGGATGAGCAGTTCTTC
d_gene: TRBD2
abundance: few
v_gene: TRBV7-9
j_gene: TRBJ2-1

CDR3aa: CSADPVAGGGGELFF
CDR3nt: TGCAGTGCTGATCCCGTAGCGGGGGGTGGCGGGGAGCTGTTTTTT
d_gene: TRBD2
abundance: few
v_gene: TRBV20-1
j_gene: TRBJ2-2

CDR3aa: CASSGGQYGYTF
CDR3nt: TGTGCCAGCAGCGGAGGGCAATATGGCTACACCTTC
d_gene: .
abundance: few
v_gene: TRBV7-9
j_gene: TRBJ1-2

CDR3aa: CASSATRLVYEQYF
CDR3nt: TGTGCCAGCAGCGCTACCCGTCTCGTCTACGAGCAGTACTTC
d_gene: .
abundance: .
v_gene: TRBV7-9
j_gene: TRBJ2-7

CDR3aa: CASSHPGRYTEAFF
CDR3nt: TGTGCCAGCAGTCATCCCGGGAGATACACTGAAGCTTTCTTT
d_gene: .
abundance: many
v_gene: TRBV6-2/TRBV6-3
j_gene: TRBJ1-1

CDR3aa: CASSQDQRGHGELFF
CDR3nt: TGTGCCAGCAGCCAAGACCAGCGGGGGCACGGGGAGCTGTTTTTT
d_gene: TRBD2
abundance: .
v_gene: TRBV4-2
j_gene: TRBJ2-2

CDR3aa: CAISDGRSYEQYF
CDR3nt: TGTGCCATCAGTGATGGCAGATCCTACGAGCAGTACTTC
d_gene: .
abundance: few
v_gene: TRBV10-3
j_gene: TRBJ2-7

CDR3aa: CASSPPLASGERKPYEQYF
CDR3nt: TGTGCCAGCAGCCCCCCTCTAGCTAGCGGGGAAAGGAAACCCTACGAGCAGTACTTC
d_gene: TRBD2
abundance: many
v_gene: TRBV7-9
j_gene: TRBJ2-7

CDR3aa: CASSPSPGQDTGELFF
CDR3nt: TGTGCCAGCAGCCCATCCCCTGGACAGGACACCGGGGAGCTGTTTTTT
d_gene: TRBD1
abundance: few
v_gene: TRBV7-9
j_gene: TRBJ2-2

CDR3aa: CSVEGIGGQYNEQFF
CDR3nt: TGCAGCGTTGAAGGGATCGGGGGGCAATACAATGAGCAGTTCTTC
d_gene: .
abundance: .
v_gene: TRBV29-1
j_gene: TRBJ2-1

CDR3aa: CASTPAGGLSYEQYF
CDR3nt: TGTGCCAGTACCCCAGCGGGTGGGCTCTCCTACGAGCAGTACTTC
d_gene: .
abundance: .
v_gene: TRBV19
j_gene: TRBJ2-7

CDR3aa: CASSRVSGHNYGYTF
CDR3nt: TGTGCCAGCAGCCGCGTGTCGGGACACAACTATGGCTACACCTTC
d_gene: .
abundance: few
v_gene: TRBV7-8
j_gene: TRBJ1-2

CDR3aa: CASSLFPRRVYGYTF
CDR3nt: TGCGCCAGCAGCTTGTTCCCCCGGCGGGTCTATGGCTACACCTTC
d_gene: .
abundance: .
v_gene: TRBV5-1
j_gene: TRBJ1-2

CDR3aa: CASSPFTLDNEQFF
CDR3nt: TGTGCCAGCAGCCCCTTTACCCTAGACAATGAGCAGTTCTTC
d_gene: .
abundance: few
v_gene: TRBV7-9
j_gene: TRBJ2-1

CDR3aa: CATSGRLSGGYTF
CDR3nt: TGTGCCACCAGCGGAAGACTCTCGGGTGGCTACACCTTC
d_gene: .
abundance: few
v_gene: TRBV15
j_gene: TRBJ1-2

CDR3aa: CASSSGQTGWDEQFF
CDR3nt: TGTGCCAGCAGCTCCGGACAGACCGGTTGGGATGAGCAGTTCTTC
d_gene: .
abundance: .
v_gene: TRBV11-3
j_gene: TRBJ2-1

CDR3aa: CASTTDFTDTQYF
CDR3nt: TGTGCCAGCACTACGGACTTCACAGATACGCAGTATTTT
d_gene: .
abundance: few
v_gene: TRBV6-5
j_gene: TRBJ2-3

CDR3aa: CASSILNRGDEQFF
CDR3nt: TGTGCCAGCAGTATCCTTAACAGGGGCGATGAGCAGTTCTTC
d_gene: TRBD1
abundance: few
v_gene: TRBV27
j_gene: TRBJ2-1

CDR3aa: CASSPGLPDTQYF
CDR3nt: TGTGCCAGCAGTCCGGGACTACCAGATACGCAGTATTTT
d_gene: TRBD2
abundance: few
v_gene: TRBV6-2/TRBV6-3
j_gene: TRBJ2-3

CDR3aa: CASSPGDSGAVDTQYF
CDR3nt: TGTGCCAGCTCACCTGGGGATAGCGGGGCGGTGGATACGCAGTATTTT
d_gene: TRBD2
abundance: .
v_gene: TRBV18
j_gene: TRBJ2-3

CDR3aa: CASSMLAGTDTQYF
CDR3nt: TGTGCCAGCAGCATGCTAGCTGGCACAGATACGCAGTATTTT
d_gene: .
abundance: few
v_gene: TRBV7-2
j_gene: TRBJ2-3

CDR3aa: CASSSTGLAGLQETQYF
CDR3nt: TGTGCCAGCAGTTCGACGGGACTAGCGGGGCTCCAAGAGACCCAGTACTTC
d_gene: TRBD2
abundance: .
v_gene: TRBV12-3/TRBV12-4
j_gene: TRBJ2-5

CDR3aa: CASSLVTDANEAFF
CDR3nt: TGTGCCAGCAGCTTAGTCACAGACGCAAATGAAGCTTTCTTT
d_gene: .
abundance: few
v_gene: TRBV7-9
j_gene: TRBJ1-1

CDR3aa: CASSPRGLERNTIYF
CDR3nt: TGTGCCAGCAGCCCTAGAGGACTTGAAAGAAACACCATATATTTT
d_gene: .
abundance: many
v_gene: TRBV7-2
j_gene: TRBJ1-3

CDR3aa: CASSLVGGLAGEPQHF
CDR3nt: TGCGCCAGCAGCTTGGTTGGGGGGCTAGCCGGGGAGCCCCAGCATTTT
d_gene: .
abundance: .
v_gene: TRBV5-1
j_gene: TRBJ1-5

CDR3aa: CASSPGVLLDSQRNTQYF
CDR3nt: TGTGCCAGCAGCCCAGGGGTCCTCTTGGACAGCCAACGTAATACGCAGTATTTT
d_gene: .
abundance: .
v_gene: TRBV7-6
j_gene: TRBJ2-3

CDR3aa: CSARTSGGAPDTQYF
CDR3nt: TGCAGTGCGAGGACTAGCGGGGGGGCCCCAGATACGCAGTATTTT
d_gene: TRBD2
abundance: .
v_gene: TRBV20-1
j_gene: TRBJ2-3

CDR3aa: CATTGDNYGYTF
CDR3nt: TGTGCCACCACAGGGGATAACTATGGCTACACCTTC
d_gene: TRBD1
abundance: .
v_gene: TRBV12-3/TRBV12-4
j_gene: TRBJ1-2

CDR3aa: CSVGVGLGADTQYF
CDR3nt: TGCAGCGTGGGAGTGGGACTAGGGGCAGATACGCAGTATTTT
d_gene: TRBD2
abundance: many
v_gene: TRBV29-1
j_gene: TRBJ2-3

CDR3aa: CASSFEGPSYNEQFF
CDR3nt: TGTGCCAGCAGTTTTGAGGGGCCCTCCTACAATGAGCAGTTCTTC
d_gene: .
abundance: few
v_gene: TRBV12-3/TRBV12-4
j_gene: TRBJ2-1

CDR3aa: CASSPRLSGGANNEQFF
CDR3nt: TGCGCCAGCAGCCCCCGTTTGAGCGGGGGAGCGAATAATGAGCAGTTCTTC
d_gene: TRBD2
abundance: .
v_gene: TRBV5-1
j_gene: TRBJ2-1

CDR3aa: CASGLASTDTQYF
CDR3nt: TGTGCTAGTGGACTGGCGAGCACAGATACGCAGTATTTT
d_gene: .
abundance: few
v_gene: TRBV12-5
j_gene: TRBJ2-3

CDR3aa: CASSYSAGGTDTQYF
CDR3nt: TGTGCCAGCAGTTACTCTGCAGGGGGCACAGATACGCAGTATTTT
d_gene: .
abundance: .
v_gene: TRBV6-5
j_gene: TRBJ2-3

CDR3aa: CASSPPQEMNTEAFF
CDR3nt: TGTGCCAGCAGCCCCCCCCAGGAGATGAACACTGAAGCTTTCTTT
d_gene: .
abundance: few
v_gene: TRBV7-9
j_gene: TRBJ1-1

CDR3aa: CASSAYGSGGSTDTQYF
CDR3nt: TGTGCTAGCAGCGCCTACGGCAGCGGGGGAAGCACAGATACGCAGTATTTT
d_gene: TRBD2
abundance: .
v_gene: TRBV7-7
j_gene: TRBJ2-3

CDR3aa: CASSGGGLMEQYF
CDR3nt: TGTGCCAGCAGTGGGGGGGGGTTGATGGAGCAGTACTTC
d_gene: TRBD2
abundance: .
v_gene: TRBV9
j_gene: TRBJ2-7